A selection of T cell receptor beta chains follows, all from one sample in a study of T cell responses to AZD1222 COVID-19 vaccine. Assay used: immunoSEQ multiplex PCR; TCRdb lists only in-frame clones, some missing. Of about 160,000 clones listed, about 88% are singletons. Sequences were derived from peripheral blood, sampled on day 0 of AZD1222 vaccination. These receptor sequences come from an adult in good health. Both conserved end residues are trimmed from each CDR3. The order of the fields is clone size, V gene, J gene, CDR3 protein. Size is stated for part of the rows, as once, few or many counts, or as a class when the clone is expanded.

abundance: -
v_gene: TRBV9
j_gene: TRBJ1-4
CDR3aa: ASSVEVRSGELF

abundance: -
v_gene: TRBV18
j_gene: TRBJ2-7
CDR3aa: ASSPTSGSEQY

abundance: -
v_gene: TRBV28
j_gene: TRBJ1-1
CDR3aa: ASSFLSGDTEAF

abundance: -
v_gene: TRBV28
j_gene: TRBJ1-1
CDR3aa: ASKAGSSAAF

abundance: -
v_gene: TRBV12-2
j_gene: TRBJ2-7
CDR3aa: ASRTHAGGGSPRDEQY

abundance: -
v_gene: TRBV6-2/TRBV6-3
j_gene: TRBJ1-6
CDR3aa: ASSYGANLPLH

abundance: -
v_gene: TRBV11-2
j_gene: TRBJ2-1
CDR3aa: ASSFPGQGRYEQF

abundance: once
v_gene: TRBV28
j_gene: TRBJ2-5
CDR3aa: ASSFGTGLEETQY

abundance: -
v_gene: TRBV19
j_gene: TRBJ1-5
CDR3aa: ASSSRDRGSNQPQH

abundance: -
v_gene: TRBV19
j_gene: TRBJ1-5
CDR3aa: ASSIAREQPQH

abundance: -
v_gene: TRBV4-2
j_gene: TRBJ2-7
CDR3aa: ASSQDRTRDEQY

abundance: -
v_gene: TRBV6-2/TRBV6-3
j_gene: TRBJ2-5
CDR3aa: ASSRGSSKETQY

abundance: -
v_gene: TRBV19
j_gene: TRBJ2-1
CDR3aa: ASSVQYNEQF

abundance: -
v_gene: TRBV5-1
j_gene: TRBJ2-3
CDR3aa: ASIDGYTDTQY

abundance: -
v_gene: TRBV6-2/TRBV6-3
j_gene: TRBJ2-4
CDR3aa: ASSPVLNIQY

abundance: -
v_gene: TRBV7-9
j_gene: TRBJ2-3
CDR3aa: ASSLEQGTQY

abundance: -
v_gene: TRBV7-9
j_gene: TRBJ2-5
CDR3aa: ASSLDRAEETQY

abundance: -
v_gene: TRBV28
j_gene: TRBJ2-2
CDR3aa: ASSSPGTGNTGELF

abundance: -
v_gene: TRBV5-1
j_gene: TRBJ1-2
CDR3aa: ASSFGQGAHGYT

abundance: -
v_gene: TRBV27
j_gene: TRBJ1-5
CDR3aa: ASSSNRGDQPQH

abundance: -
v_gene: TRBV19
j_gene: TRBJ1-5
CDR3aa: ASSIVSFSNQPQH

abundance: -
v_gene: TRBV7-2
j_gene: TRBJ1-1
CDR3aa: ASSLDRGTEAF

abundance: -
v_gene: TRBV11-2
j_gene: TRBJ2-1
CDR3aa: ASSLGILDEQF

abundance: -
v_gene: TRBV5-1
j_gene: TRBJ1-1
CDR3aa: ASSSTGVTEAF

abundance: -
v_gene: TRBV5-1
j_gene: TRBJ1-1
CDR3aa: ASREGSEAF

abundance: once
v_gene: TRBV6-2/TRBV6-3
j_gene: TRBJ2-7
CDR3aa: ASSYAEITSYEQY

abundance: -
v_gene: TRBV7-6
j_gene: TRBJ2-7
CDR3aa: ASSFGDGSYEQY

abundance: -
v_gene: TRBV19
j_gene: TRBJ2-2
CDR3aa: ASSYVQGPPDTGELF

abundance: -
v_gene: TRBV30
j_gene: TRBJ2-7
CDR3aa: AWSDLALSSYEQY

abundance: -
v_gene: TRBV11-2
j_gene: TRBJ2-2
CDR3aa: ASSLGVQGGTGELF

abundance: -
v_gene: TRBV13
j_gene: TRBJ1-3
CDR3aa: ASSLERGTSGNTIY

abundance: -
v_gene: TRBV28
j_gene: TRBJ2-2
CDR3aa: ASSPPGLFGTGELF

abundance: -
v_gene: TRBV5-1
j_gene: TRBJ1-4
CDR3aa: ASSSIGATNEKLF

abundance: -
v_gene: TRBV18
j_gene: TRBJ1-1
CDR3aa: ASSGGRLAF

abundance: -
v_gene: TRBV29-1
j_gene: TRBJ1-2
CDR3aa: SVDFPNYGYT

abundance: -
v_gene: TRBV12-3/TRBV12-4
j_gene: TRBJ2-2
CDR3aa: ASRQGTGELF

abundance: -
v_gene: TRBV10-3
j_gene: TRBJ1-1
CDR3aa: AISLTLGDTEAF

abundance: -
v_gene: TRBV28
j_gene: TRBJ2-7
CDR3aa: ASSLARTNPYEQY

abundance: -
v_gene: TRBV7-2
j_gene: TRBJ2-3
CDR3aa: ASSSGLATDTQY

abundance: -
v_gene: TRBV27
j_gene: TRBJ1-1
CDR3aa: ASSFRAGGDTEAF

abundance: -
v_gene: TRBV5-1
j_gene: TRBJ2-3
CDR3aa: ASSWGGLGLAGGSTDTQY

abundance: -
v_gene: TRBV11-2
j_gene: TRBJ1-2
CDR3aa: ASSVPGEVFDGYT

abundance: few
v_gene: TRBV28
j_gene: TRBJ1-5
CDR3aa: ASNPASGRNQPQH

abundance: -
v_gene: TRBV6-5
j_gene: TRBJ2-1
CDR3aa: ASRPRTGDNEQF

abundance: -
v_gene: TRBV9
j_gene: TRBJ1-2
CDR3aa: ASSVGSGGHGYT

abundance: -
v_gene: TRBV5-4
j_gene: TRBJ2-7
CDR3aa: ASSFGTVSYEQY

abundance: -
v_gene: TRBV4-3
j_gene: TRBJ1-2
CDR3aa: ASSQDSGWDYGYT

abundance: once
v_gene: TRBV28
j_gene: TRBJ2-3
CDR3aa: ASSPRPGLAGGRTDTQY

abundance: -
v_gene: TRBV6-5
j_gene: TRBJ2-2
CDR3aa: ASSYDTSGNTGELF

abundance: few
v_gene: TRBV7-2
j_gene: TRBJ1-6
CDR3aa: ASSLAGNNSPLH

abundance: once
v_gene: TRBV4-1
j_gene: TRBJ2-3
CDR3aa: ASSPGTLRSTDTQY

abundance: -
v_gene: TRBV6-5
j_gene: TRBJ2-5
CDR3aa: ATVLAGVETQY

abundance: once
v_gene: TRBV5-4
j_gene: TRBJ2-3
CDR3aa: ASSLAGSTDTQY

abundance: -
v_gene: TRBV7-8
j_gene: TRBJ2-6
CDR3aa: ASSLKAVSSGANVLT

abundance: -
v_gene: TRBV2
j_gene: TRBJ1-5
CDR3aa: ASSGDNQPQH

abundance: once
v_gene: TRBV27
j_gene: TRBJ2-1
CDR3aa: ASSLRDADEQF

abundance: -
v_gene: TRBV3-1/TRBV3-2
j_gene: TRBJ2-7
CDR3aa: ASSQVGSEQY